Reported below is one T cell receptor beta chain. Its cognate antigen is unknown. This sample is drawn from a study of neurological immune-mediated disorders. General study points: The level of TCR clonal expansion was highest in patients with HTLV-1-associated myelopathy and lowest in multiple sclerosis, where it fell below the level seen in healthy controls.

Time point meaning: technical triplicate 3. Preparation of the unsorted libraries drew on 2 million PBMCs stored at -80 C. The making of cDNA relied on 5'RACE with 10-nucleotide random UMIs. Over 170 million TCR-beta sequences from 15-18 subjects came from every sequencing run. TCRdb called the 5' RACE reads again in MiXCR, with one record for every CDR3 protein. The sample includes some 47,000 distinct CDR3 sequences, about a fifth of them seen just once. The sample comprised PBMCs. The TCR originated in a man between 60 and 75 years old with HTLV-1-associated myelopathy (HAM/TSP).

The CDR3 region is CASRHRGANVLTF. CDR3 nucleotides: TGTGCCAGCAGACATCGAGGGGCCAACGTCCTGACTTTC. V usage is TRBV12-3 or TRBV12-4 and J usage is TRBJ2-6; D is uncertain. The length of the CDR3 is 13 residues. Trimming took 6 bases from V and 4 from J, leaving 7 bases between them.